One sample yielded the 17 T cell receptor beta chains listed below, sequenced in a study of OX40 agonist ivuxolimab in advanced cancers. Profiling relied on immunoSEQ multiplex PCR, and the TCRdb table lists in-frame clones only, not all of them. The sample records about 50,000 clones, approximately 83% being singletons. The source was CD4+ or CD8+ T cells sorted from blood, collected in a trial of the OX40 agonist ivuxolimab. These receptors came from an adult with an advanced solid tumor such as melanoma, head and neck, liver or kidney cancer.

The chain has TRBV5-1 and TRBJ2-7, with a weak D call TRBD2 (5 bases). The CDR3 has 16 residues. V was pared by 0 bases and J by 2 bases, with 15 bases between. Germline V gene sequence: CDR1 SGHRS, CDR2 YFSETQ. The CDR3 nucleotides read TGCGCCAGCAGCTTGGGAGGGATAGGGAATCCCTACGAGCAGTACTTC. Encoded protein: CASSLGGIGNPYEQYF. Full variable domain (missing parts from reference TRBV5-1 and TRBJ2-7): KAGVTQTPRYLIKTRGQQVTLSCSPISGHRSVSWYQQTPGQGLQFLFEYFSETQRNKGNFPGRFSGRQFSNSRSEMNVSTLELGDSALYLCASSLGGIGNPYEQYFGPGTRLTVT.

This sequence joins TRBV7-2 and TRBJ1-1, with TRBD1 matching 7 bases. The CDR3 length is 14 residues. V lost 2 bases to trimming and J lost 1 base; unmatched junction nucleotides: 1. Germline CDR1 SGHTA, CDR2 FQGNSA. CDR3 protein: CASSLRTGNTEAFF. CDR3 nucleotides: TGTGCCAGCAGCTTAAGGACAGGGAACACTGAAGCTTTCTTT.

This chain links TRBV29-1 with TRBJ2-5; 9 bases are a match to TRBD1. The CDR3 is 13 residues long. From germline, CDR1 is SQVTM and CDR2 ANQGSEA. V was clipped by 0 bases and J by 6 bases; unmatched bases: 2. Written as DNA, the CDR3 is TGCAGCGTTGAAGAGCACAGGGGGCAGACCCAGTACTTC. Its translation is CSVEEHRGQTQYF.

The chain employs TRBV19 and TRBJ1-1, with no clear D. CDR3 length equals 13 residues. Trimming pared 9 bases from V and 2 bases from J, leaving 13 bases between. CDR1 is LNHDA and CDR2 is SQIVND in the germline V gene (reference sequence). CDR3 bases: TGTGCCAGCCGACCCCAATTTAACACTGAAGCTTTCTTT. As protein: CASRPQFNTEAFF.

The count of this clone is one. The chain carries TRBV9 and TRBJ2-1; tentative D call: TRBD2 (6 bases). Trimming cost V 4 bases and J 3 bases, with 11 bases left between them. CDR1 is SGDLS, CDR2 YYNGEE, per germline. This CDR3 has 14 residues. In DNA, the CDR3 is TGTGCCAGCAGCCCACGCGGGGACTACAATGAGCAGTTCTTC. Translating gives CASSPRGDYNEQFF.

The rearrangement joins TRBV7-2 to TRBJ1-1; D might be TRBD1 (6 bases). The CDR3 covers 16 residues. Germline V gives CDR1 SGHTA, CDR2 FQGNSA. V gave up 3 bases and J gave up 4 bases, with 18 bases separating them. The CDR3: CASSFSRGALSTEAFF. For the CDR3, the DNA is TGTGCCAGCAGCTTTTCCAGGGGAGCCCTCTCCACTGAAGCTTTCTTT.

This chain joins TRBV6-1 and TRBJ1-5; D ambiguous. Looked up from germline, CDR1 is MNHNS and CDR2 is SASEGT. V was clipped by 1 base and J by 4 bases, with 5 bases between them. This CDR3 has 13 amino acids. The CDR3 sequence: CASSEELNQPQHF. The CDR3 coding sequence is TGTGCCAGCAGTGAAGAACTTAATCAGCCCCAGCATTTT.

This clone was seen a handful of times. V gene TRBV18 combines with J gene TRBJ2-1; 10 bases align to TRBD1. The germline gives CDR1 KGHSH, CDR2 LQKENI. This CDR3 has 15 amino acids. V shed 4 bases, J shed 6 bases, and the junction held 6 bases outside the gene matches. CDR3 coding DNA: TGTGCCAGCTCACTTCGGGACAGGGGAATCAATGAGCAGTTCTTC. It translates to CASSLRDRGINEQFF.

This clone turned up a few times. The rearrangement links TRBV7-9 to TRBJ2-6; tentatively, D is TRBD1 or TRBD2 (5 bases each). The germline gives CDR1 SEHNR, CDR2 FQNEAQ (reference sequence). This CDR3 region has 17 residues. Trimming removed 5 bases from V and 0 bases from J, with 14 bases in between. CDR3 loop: CASSRRGDSSGANVLTF. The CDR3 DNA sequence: TGTGCCAGCAGCCGACGGGGCGACAGCTCTGGGGCCAACGTCCTGACTTTC.

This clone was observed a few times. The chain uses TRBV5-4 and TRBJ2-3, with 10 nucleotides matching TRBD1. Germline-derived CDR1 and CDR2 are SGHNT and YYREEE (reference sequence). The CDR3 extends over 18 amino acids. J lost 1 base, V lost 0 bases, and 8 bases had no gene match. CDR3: CASSLDIVDRGRTDTQYF. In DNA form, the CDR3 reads TGTGCCAGCAGCTTGGATATTGTAGACAGGGGGCGCACAGATACGCAGTATTTT.

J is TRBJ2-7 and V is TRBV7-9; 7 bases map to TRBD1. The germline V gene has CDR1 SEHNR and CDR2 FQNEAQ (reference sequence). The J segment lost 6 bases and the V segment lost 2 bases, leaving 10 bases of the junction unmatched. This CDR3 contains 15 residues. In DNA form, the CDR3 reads TGTGCCAGCAGCTTACGGACAACAGGGGTACTCGAGCAGTACTTC. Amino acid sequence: CASSLRTTGVLEQYF. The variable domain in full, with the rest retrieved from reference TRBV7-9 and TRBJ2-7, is DTGVSQNPRHKITKRGQNVTFRCDPISEHNRLYWYRQTLGQGPEFLTYFQNEAQLEKSRLLSDRFSAERPKGSFSTLEIQRTEQGDSAMYLCASSLRTTGVLEQYFGPGTRLTVT.

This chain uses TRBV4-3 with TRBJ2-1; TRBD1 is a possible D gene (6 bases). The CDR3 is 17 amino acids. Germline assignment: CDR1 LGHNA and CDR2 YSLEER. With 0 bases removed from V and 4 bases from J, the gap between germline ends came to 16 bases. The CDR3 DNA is TGCGCCAGCAGCCAAGATCTTGACAGAAGGGGGTACAATGAGCAGTTCTTC. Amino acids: CASSQDLDRRGYNEQFF.

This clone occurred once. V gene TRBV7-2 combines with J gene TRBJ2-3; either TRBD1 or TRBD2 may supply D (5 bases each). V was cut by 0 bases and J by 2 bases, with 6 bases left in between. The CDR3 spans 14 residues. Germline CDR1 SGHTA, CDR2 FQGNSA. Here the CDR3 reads CASSLAGTTDTQYF. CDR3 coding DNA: TGTGCCAGCAGCTTAGCTGGGACCACAGATACGCAGTATTTT.

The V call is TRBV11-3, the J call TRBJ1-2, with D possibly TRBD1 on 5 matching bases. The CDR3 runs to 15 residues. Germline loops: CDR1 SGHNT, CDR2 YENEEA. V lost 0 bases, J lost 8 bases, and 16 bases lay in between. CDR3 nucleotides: TGTGCCAGCAGCTTAGACGCGGGGCAGCTCAGGGGCTACACCTTC. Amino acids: CASSLDAGQLRGYTF.

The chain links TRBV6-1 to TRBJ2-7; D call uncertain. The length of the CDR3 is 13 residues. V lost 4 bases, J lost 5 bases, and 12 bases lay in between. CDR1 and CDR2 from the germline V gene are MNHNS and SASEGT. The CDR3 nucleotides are TGTGCCAGCAGTGGTCCAGGCAGGAACGAGCAGTACTTC. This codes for CASSGPGRNEQYF.

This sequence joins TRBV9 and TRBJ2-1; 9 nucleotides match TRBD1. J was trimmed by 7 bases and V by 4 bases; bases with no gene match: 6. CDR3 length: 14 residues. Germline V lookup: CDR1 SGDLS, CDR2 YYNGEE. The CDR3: CASSTRDRVNEQFF. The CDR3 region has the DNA TGTGCCAGCAGCACCCGGGACAGGGTTAATGAGCAGTTCTTC.

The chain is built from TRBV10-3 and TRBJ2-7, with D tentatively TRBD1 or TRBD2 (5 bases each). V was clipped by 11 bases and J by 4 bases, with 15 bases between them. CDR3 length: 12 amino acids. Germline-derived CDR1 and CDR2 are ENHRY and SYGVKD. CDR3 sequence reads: CAFGTVPYEQYF. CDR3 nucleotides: TGTGCCTTCGGGACGGTTCCGTACGAGCAGTACTTC.